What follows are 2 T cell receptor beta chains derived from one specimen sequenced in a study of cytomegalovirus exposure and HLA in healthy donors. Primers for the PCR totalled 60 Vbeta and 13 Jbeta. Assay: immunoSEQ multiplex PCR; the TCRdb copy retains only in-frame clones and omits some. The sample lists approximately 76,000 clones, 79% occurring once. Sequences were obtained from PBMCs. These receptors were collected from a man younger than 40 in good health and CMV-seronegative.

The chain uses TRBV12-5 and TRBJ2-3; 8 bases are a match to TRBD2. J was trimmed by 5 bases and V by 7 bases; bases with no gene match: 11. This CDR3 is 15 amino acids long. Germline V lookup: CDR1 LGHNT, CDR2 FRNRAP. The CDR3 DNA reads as TGTGCTAGTGCGGGGGGGCGGGTGTTAGGAGATACGCAGTATTTT. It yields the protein CASAGGRVLGDTQYF.

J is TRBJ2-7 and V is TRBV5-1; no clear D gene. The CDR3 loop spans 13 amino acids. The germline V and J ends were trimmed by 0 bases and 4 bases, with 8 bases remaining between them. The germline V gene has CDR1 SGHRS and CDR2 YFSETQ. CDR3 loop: CASSLAGEYEQYF. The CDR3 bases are TGCGCCAGCAGCTTGGCCGGAGAATACGAGCAGTACTTC.